This TCR beta chain is from a study of T cells in Graves' hyperthyroidism and ophthalmopathy. There were TCR beta CDR3 regions amplified from RNA transcripts. TCR CDR3 underwent first-round RT-PCR with the HTBI primer set. MiXCR, run by TCRdb on the multiplex PCR reads, gives a single entry per CDR3 protein. The sample includes 370,000 or so distinct CDR3 sequences, approximately 13% seen only once; the top ten take 20%. Exclusion criteria comprised uncontrolled infection, other autoimmune disease, pregnancy or lactation. Thyroid ultrasound, orbital computed tomography, clinical symptoms, and serum thyroxine and TRAb underpinned diagnoses. When hyperthyroidism was first diagnosed, the blood sample was taken, preceding any ophthalmopathy symptoms. Trimming removed 4 bases from V and 4 bases from J, with 10 bases in between. The CDR3 loop spans 13 amino acids. This clonotype was seen ten or more times.

The sample taken for sequencing was blood. The V call is TRBV12-3 or TRBV12-4, the J call TRBJ1-2; D is unclear. The TCR was taken from a man aged 30-40 years with Graves' hyperthyroidism that later progressed to Graves' ophthalmopathy. The CDR3 nucleotides are TGTGCCAGCAGTTCCGGACCTTCCTATGGCTACACCTTC. Translated: CASSSGPSYGYTF.